This T cell receptor (beta chain) emerged from a study of OX40 agonist ivuxolimab in advanced cancers. Study-level information: From roughly 20 to 79 years was the age range, with a mean of approximately 63 years, and over 70% were male. Findings of the study overall: Also present in some nonresponders was a low level of normalized T-cell clonal expansion.

The CDR3 length is 15 residues. After removal of 2 bases from V and 8 bases from J, the junction contained 8 bases not matched to a gene. Per the germline V gene, CDR1 is SGDLS and CDR2 is YYNGEE. About this clone: Its antigen is as yet unknown.

Only in-frame clones appear in the TCRdb table, and some are missing; sequencing was by immunoSEQ multiplex PCR. The table lists 30,000 to 35,000 clones, roughly 89% of them singletons. The chain is built from TRBV9 and TRBJ1-4; 8 positions agree with TRBD1. The sample consisted of CD4+ or CD8+ T cells sorted from blood, taken in a trial of the OX40 agonist ivuxolimab. This receptor was identified in an adult with an advanced solid tumor such as melanoma, head and neck, liver or kidney cancer. The CDR3 sequence is CASSVQGAFGEKLFF. The CDR3 DNA reads as TGTGCCAGCAGCGTCCAGGGGGCCTTCGGGGAAAAACTGTTTTTT.